This T cell receptor (beta chain) was identified during a study of vaccination effects on CD4 cells after COVID-19. Regarding the study as a whole: Clones induced by infection and by vaccine showed marked clonal contraction late after vaccination.

Pools of viral peptides were used by the ViraFEST assay to expand antigen-specific CD4+ T cells ahead of sequencing. It was after 10 days of culture that CD4+ T cells were isolated. All study participants received two doses of BNT162b2 or mRNA-1273 vaccine. Method: immunoSEQ multiplex PCR; TCRdb's copy keeps in-frame clones and lacks some. The table lists fewer than 90,000 clones, around four fifths of them singletons, with over 0.95% in the top ten. Comment on this clone: What it binds is not known.

Germline V gene data show CDR1 as KGHDR and CDR2 as SFDVKD. Trimming took off 2 bases at V and 6 bases at J, with 13 bases between the two ends. The CDR3 is 15 amino acids. V usage is TRBV24-1 and J usage is TRBJ2-1; weak D call: TRBD1 (5 bases). This sample comprised CD4+ T cells from PBMCs cultured with HCoV-OC43 spike peptides, obtained after COVID-19 vaccination. Sample subset: HCoV-OC43 spike overlapping peptide pool stimulation. The sequence was obtained from a human donor who received a COVID-19 vaccine. CDR3 sequence (DNA): TGTGCCACCAGTGATTCATCAGGGTCGGGCAATGAGCAGTTCTTC. Its protein product is CATSDSSGSGNEQFF.